This is a list of T cell receptor beta chains from one sample in a study of OX40 agonist ivuxolimab in advanced cancers. Here immunoSEQ multiplex PCR was the method, and the copy in TCRdb shows in-frame clones only, minus some. The repertoire consists of tens of thousands of clones, with around 90% occurring once and the leading ten covering 2.5% to 3%. Sequenced here: CD4+ or CD8+ T cells sorted from blood, sampled in a trial of the OX40 agonist ivuxolimab. The origin of the receptors is an adult with an advanced solid tumor such as melanoma, head and neck, liver or kidney cancer. Both conserved end residues are part of each CDR3. D genes are given only for firm matches. Size tells how often a clone was seen (once, few, many) or the class of an expanded clone, and some rows leave it out.

D: -
J: TRBJ2-5
V: TRBV29-1
size: -
DNA: TGCAGCGTGGTACGGGGCAGAGAGACCCAGTACTTC
CDR3: CSVVRGRETQYF

D: -
J: TRBJ2-7
V: TRBV7-2
size: -
DNA: TGTGCCAGCATCAGGGCTAACTCCTACGAGCAGTACTTC
CDR3: CASIRANSYEQYF

D: TRBD1
J: TRBJ2-2
V: TRBV29-1
size: -
DNA: TGCAGCGCTGGGACAGGGGGCGTAACCGGGGAGCTGTTTTTT
CDR3: CSAGTGGVTGELFF

D: TRBD1
J: TRBJ1-2
V: TRBV11-2
size: -
DNA: TGTGCCAGCAGCCGAGGGGGGACAGGGCCTTATGGCTACACCTTC
CDR3: CASSRGGTGPYGYTF

D: -
J: TRBJ2-3
V: TRBV19
size: -
DNA: TGTGCCAGTAGTTTCGGGAGTGGCGATACGCAGTATTTT
CDR3: CASSFGSGDTQYF

D: -
J: TRBJ2-5
V: TRBV5-1
size: -
DNA: TGCGCCAGCAGCTTGGAGGGGTCGGGGGAGACCCAGTACTTC
CDR3: CASSLEGSGETQYF

D: -
J: TRBJ1-6
V: TRBV11-2
size: -
DNA: TGTGCCAGCAGCTTAGAATGGGCCAGGGTCGAGAATTCACCCCTCCACTTT
CDR3: CASSLEWARVENSPLHF

D: -
J: TRBJ2-7
V: TRBV21-1
size: -
DNA: TGTGCCAGCAGCAAAGGGAAGGAGGGCAGACCCTACGAGCAGTACTTC
CDR3: CASSKGKEGRPYEQYF

D: -
J: TRBJ2-2
V: TRBV12-5
size: -
DNA: TGTGCTAGTGGTGTCGGGGATACCGGGGAGCTGTTTTTT
CDR3: CASGVGDTGELFF

D: TRBD1
J: TRBJ1-4
V: TRBV5-1
size: -
DNA: TGCGCCAGCAGCCCGGACAGGTGGGATGAAAAACTGTTTTTT
CDR3: CASSPDRWDEKLFF

D: -
J: TRBJ1-2
V: TRBV18
size: -
DNA: TGTGCCAGTTCATCCAGGGAATCTGGAGGCTACACCTTC
CDR3: CASSSRESGGYTF

D: -
J: TRBJ2-5
V: TRBV15
size: -
DNA: TGTGCCACCAGCAGAGAACGGCAAGAGACCCAGTACTTC
CDR3: CATSRERQETQYF

D: TRBD2
J: TRBJ2-1
V: TRBV11-2
size: -
DNA: TGTGCCAGCAGCTTTCGTAGCGGGGGGGCTTTGGGCTACAATGAGCAGTTCTTC
CDR3: CASSFRSGGALGYNEQFF

D: -
J: TRBJ1-5
V: TRBV4-2
size: few
DNA: TGTGCCAGCAGCCAGGGTGACAGGTATGAGGGCAATCAGCCCCAGCATTTT
CDR3: CASSQGDRYEGNQPQHF

D: -
J: TRBJ2-3
V: TRBV19
size: -
DNA: TGTGCCAGTAAGCAGGGTAGCACAGATACGCAGTATTTT
CDR3: CASKQGSTDTQYF

D: TRBD1
J: TRBJ2-1
V: TRBV6-5
size: -
DNA: TGTGCCAGCACCCGACAGGGGATGGGGGAGCAGTTCTTC
CDR3: CASTRQGMGEQFF

D: -
J: TRBJ1-4
V: TRBV7-6
size: -
DNA: TGTGCCAGCAGCTCCGGGACACGGACAGCTAATGAAAAACTGTTTTTT
CDR3: CASSSGTRTANEKLFF

D: -
J: TRBJ1-1
V: TRBV7-9
size: once
DNA: TGTGCCAGCAGTTATACCGGGGGGGTGAACACTGAAGCTTTCTTT
CDR3: CASSYTGGVNTEAFF

D: -
J: TRBJ2-5
V: TRBV5-6
size: -
DNA: TGTGCCAGCAGCTTAGCGGTGCAAGAGACCCAGTACTTC
CDR3: CASSLAVQETQYF

D: TRBD2
J: TRBJ2-2
V: TRBV18
size: -
DNA: TGTGCCAGCTCACCACTAGCGGGAGGCCGCACCGGGGAGCTGTTTTTT
CDR3: CASSPLAGGRTGELFF

D: -
J: TRBJ1-1
V: TRBV7-6
size: -
DNA: TGTGCCAGCAGCTTGGAGAACACTGAAGCTTTCTTT
CDR3: CASSLENTEAFF

D: TRBD1
J: TRBJ2-5
V: TRBV5-1
size: -
DNA: TGCGCCAGCAGCTTGGAAGGGACAGGGGGCCTAATAGGAGAGACCCAGTACTTC
CDR3: CASSLEGTGGLIGETQYF

D: TRBD2
J: TRBJ2-7
V: TRBV5-1
size: -
DNA: TGCGCCAGCAGCCAAAGGGCTAGCGGGGGTGAGCAGTACTTC
CDR3: CASSQRASGGEQYF

D: TRBD2
J: TRBJ2-1
V: TRBV25-1
size: -
DNA: TGTGCCGTTGGACCAGCTCCGGGACTAGGGCCATACAATGAGCAGTTCTTC
CDR3: CAVGPAPGLGPYNEQFF

D: TRBD2
J: TRBJ2-3
V: TRBV5-1
size: once
DNA: TGCGCCAGCAGCATGACTAGCGGGGGGCCAGATACGCAGTATTTT
CDR3: CASSMTSGGPDTQYF

D: -
J: TRBJ2-5
V: TRBV11-1
size: -
DNA: TGTGCCAGCAGCTTAGGGTGGTCAGCCCAAGAGACCCAGTACTTC
CDR3: CASSLGWSAQETQYF

D: -
J: TRBJ2-2
V: TRBV4-2
size: -
DNA: TGTGCCAGCAGCCAAGTGGTAGAGAACACCGGGGAGCTGTTTTTT
CDR3: CASSQVVENTGELFF

D: -
J: TRBJ1-1
V: TRBV19
size: -
DNA: TGTGCCACCAGGGGTAAGGGCGGCACTGAAGCTTTCTTT
CDR3: CATRGKGGTEAFF

D: TRBD1
J: TRBJ1-5
V: TRBV30
size: -
DNA: TGTGCCTGGAGGCACAGGACAGGGCAAAATCAGCCCCAGCATTTT
CDR3: CAWRHRTGQNQPQHF

D: -
J: TRBJ1-5
V: TRBV18
size: -
DNA: TGTGCCAGCTCGCCTCCGGGACAACCTAGCAATCAGCCCCAGCATTTT
CDR3: CASSPPGQPSNQPQHF

D: TRBD1
J: TRBJ1-5
V: TRBV5-5
size: few
DNA: TGTGCCAGCAGCTCTCAGTGGGACAGACTCAATCAGCCCCAGCATTTT
CDR3: CASSSQWDRLNQPQHF

D: TRBD2
J: TRBJ2-5
V: TRBV7-9
size: -
DNA: TGTGCCAGCAGCGCACCACCCGGGACTAGCGACCAAGAGACCCAGTACTTC
CDR3: CASSAPPGTSDQETQYF

D: TRBD2
J: TRBJ2-3
V: TRBV5-1
size: -
DNA: TGCGCCAGCAGCTTGAGTTGGGGAGGCGGGGGGCAGGATACGCAGTATTTT
CDR3: CASSLSWGGGGQDTQYF

D: TRBD1
J: TRBJ2-5
V: TRBV14
size: -
DNA: TGTGCCAGCAGCCAAACCTCCGGGACAGGGGGGGAGACCCAGTACTTC
CDR3: CASSQTSGTGGETQYF

D: -
J: TRBJ2-1
V: TRBV7-3
size: -
DNA: TGTGCCAGCAGCTTATACGGGAGTGGTGAGCAGTTCTTC
CDR3: CASSLYGSGEQFF

D: TRBD1
J: TRBJ2-5
V: TRBV5-6
size: -
DNA: TGTGCCAGCAGCTCGACAGGGGGTGGGGAGACCCAGTACTTC
CDR3: CASSSTGGGETQYF

D: -
J: TRBJ2-3
V: TRBV10-3
size: -
DNA: TGTGCCATCAGCGATCCCGGGACACGAGTAGTTGGTACGCAGTATTTT
CDR3: CAISDPGTRVVGTQYF

D: -
J: TRBJ2-7
V: TRBV11-2
size: -
DNA: TGTGCCAGCAGATTGGGACGGACCTACGAGCAGTACTTC
CDR3: CASRLGRTYEQYF

D: -
J: TRBJ1-1
V: TRBV5-4
size: -
DNA: TGTGCCAGCAGCTTAGACTCGTACAGGGCTTTATCCACTGAAGCTTTCTTT
CDR3: CASSLDSYRALSTEAFF

D: TRBD2
J: TRBJ2-3
V: TRBV5-1
size: -
DNA: TGCGCCAGCCATTCGGGACTAAGCACAGATACGCAGTATTTT
CDR3: CASHSGLSTDTQYF

D: -
J: TRBJ1-2
V: TRBV7-9
size: once
DNA: TGTGCCACCATAGGACGGGCAACGAGTAGCTACACCTTC
CDR3: CATIGRATSSYTF

D: -
J: TRBJ1-6
V: TRBV7-9
size: -
DNA: TGTGCCAGCAGCCTACAGGGAGGTGGTTCACCCCTCCACTTT
CDR3: CASSLQGGGSPLHF

D: -
J: TRBJ2-5
V: TRBV5-1
size: -
DNA: TGCGCCAGCAGCTTGGTAGGGCAAGAGACCCAGTACTTC
CDR3: CASSLVGQETQYF

D: -
J: TRBJ2-3
V: TRBV7-3
size: -
DNA: TGTGCCAGCAGCTTAATGGGCACAGATACGCAGTATTTT
CDR3: CASSLMGTDTQYF

D: TRBD1
J: TRBJ2-4
V: TRBV5-1
size: -
DNA: TGCGCCAGCAGCCCCTCGGGACAGCAGAAAAACATTCAGTACTTC
CDR3: CASSPSGQQKNIQYF

D: TRBD1
J: TRBJ1-1
V: TRBV6-1
size: -
DNA: TGTGCCAGCAGCGGGGACAGAGTTAAGAACACTGAAGCTTTCTTT
CDR3: CASSGDRVKNTEAFF

D: -
J: TRBJ2-7
V: TRBV21-1
size: -
DNA: TGTGCCAGCAGCAGAAAACCGGTGGCGGGAGTCGAGCAGTACTTC
CDR3: CASSRKPVAGVEQYF

D: -
J: TRBJ2-7
V: TRBV14
size: -
DNA: TGTGCCAGCAGCCAAACGTCAGGGGTGGCTGCTAGGCAGTACTTC
CDR3: CASSQTSGVAARQYF

D: -
J: TRBJ1-6
V: TRBV2
size: -
DNA: TGTGCCAGCGGGGGACGGTATAATTCACCCCTCCACTTT
CDR3: CASGGRYNSPLHF

D: TRBD1
J: TRBJ1-1
V: TRBV5-4
size: few
DNA: TGTGCCAGCAGCTTGAGACAGGGGGGCACTGAAGCTTTCTTT
CDR3: CASSLRQGGTEAFF

D: -
J: TRBJ1-2
V: TRBV7-9
size: -
DNA: TGTGCCAGCAGTTCCTTAACTCGACAGCCTAACTATGGCTACACCTTC
CDR3: CASSSLTRQPNYGYTF

D: -
J: TRBJ2-1
V: TRBV21-1
size: -
DNA: TGTGCCAGCAGCAAGGGGGGAGGGAAGAGCGGGAGGGGATACAATGAGCAGTTCTTC
CDR3: CASSKGGGKSGRGYNEQFF

D: TRBD2
J: TRBJ2-3
V: TRBV28
size: -
DNA: TGTGCCAGCCTTTTACAGCGGGGCCGCACAGATACGCAGTATTTT
CDR3: CASLLQRGRTDTQYF

D: TRBD1
J: TRBJ2-3
V: TRBV7-7
size: -
DNA: TGTGCTAGCAGCAAACGACAGGGGGGCACAGATACGCAGTATTTT
CDR3: CASSKRQGGTDTQYF

D: -
J: TRBJ1-3
V: TRBV7-9
size: -
DNA: TGTGCCAGCAGCTTGTCCTCTGGAAACACCATATATTTT
CDR3: CASSLSSGNTIYF

D: -
J: TRBJ1-1
V: TRBV7-9
size: -
DNA: TGTGCCAGCAGCCAAGGTCCGGACAAAAACACTGAAGCTTTCTTT
CDR3: CASSQGPDKNTEAFF

D: -
J: TRBJ2-1
V: TRBV7-2
size: -
DNA: TGTGCCAGCAGCTTTCTACCCAGCCATGAGCAGTTCTTC
CDR3: CASSFLPSHEQFF